A selection of T cell receptor beta chains follows, all from one sample in a study of beta chain features in type 1 diabetes. Libraries were prepared by immunoSEQ multiplex PCR; TCRdb keeps only in-frame clonotypes and omits some of them. Counted here are about 160,000 clones, around 8% occurring once; the ten biggest clones make up approximately 0.87%. The sequenced material came from central memory CD4+ T cells from blood. The source is a woman between 40 and 55 years old with type 1 diabetes. Each CDR3 is given with its conserved first and last residue. The D gene is left open where the match is weak. Size values are once, few and many counts, or a class for expanded clones, and some rows have none.

TRBD1	few	TRBV28	TRBJ2-2	TGTGCCAGCAGCTTAGGGACAGGGGCCACCGGGGAGCTGTTTTTT	CASSLGTGATGELFF
TRBD1	few	TRBV6-1	TRBJ2-1	TGTGCCAGCAGTGAAAGGGACAGGGTAACCAATGAGCAGTTCTTC	CASSERDRVTNEQFF
.	.	TRBV28	TRBJ2-1	TGTGCCAGCATACCCCCCGGTGAGCAGTTCTTC	CASIPPGEQFF
TRBD1	.	TRBV2	TRBJ1-2	TGTGCCAGCAGTGGACAGGGCGCGGACTATGGCTACACCTTC	CASSGQGADYGYTF
TRBD1	few	TRBV28	TRBJ1-5	TGTGCCAGCAGTTTCCACAGGGGGGAAGATCAGCCCCAGCATTTT	CASSFHRGEDQPQHF
.	few	TRBV4-2	TRBJ2-7	TGTGCCAGCAGCCAAGGGGGAGGGACACCCCCTTACGAGCAGTACTTC	CASSQGGGTPPYEQYF
.	few	TRBV5-8	TRBJ2-3	TGTGCCAGCAGCTTCGGGTCCGACACAGATACGCAGTATTTT	CASSFGSDTDTQYF
.	.	TRBV27	TRBJ1-2	TGTGCCAGCAGTTTATCCACAGTGTTGGGCCATGGCTACACCTTC	CASSLSTVLGHGYTF
.	.	TRBV5-1	TRBJ2-7	TGCGCCAGCAAGGCGGGGAGCTCCTACGAGCAGTACTTC	CASKAGSSYEQYF
.	.	TRBV15	TRBJ1-2	TGTGCCACCAGCAGTGTAAGGGGAAACTATGGCTACACCTTC	CATSSVRGNYGYTF